This T cell receptor beta chain was recovered during a study of technical replicates of blood from several donors. Sequenced by immunoSEQ multiplex PCR; TCRdb stores in-frame clones only, minus some. The profile shows some 80,000 clones, approximately 97% of them singletons. Looked up from germline, CDR1 is LGHNA and CDR2 is YNFKEQ. CDR3 length equals 20 residues. With 1 base removed from V and 4 bases from J, the gap between germline ends came to 26 bases. This receptor was taken from a human donor in good health. This chain links TRBV4-2 with TRBJ2-1; possible D gene TRBD1, 6 bases. Sequencing used T cells isolated from PBMCs. CDR3 DNA sequence: TGTGCCAGCAGCCAAGTTTACTTCCCGGACAGCCCGTCCCGATACAATGAGCAGTTCTTC. Translation gives CASSQVYFPDSPSRYNEQFF.